This TCR beta chain stems from a study of blood T cell repertoires in COVID-19 (dated by TCRdb to 2019 to 2021). In the study overall: Collaborator samples came from the United States, Italy and Spain and covered acute and convalescent phases of COVID-19. Where HLA class I and class II types were available, the types were taken from metadata supplied by the sample provider, not from assay-based typing. The samples were drawn from the first 160 participants of the ongoing ImmuneRACE study and from 1,200 or so subjects provided by 6 global collaborators. The repertoires were released in a freely available public database meant as a resource for research on the immune response to SARS-CoV-2. The material from the prospective study consisted of cDNA or gDNA derived from T cells, B-cell-depleted T cells, or PBMCs. The sample metadata nearly always contained a de-identified subject ID, COVID-19 status, age in years and sex. Deeply sampled blood TCRbeta repertoires from subjects exposed to, actively infected with, or recovered from COVID-19 were included in the dataset. The paper as a whole reports these results and caveats: The amount of clinical and demographic metadata varied by source and participant and was provided uncurated.

As concerns this clone: Its binding antigen is unknown. Per-base quality was not reported, and no clone a single base away is much larger than it.

The CDR3 runs 18 residues from the cysteine to the phenylalanine. The read is trimmed to its CDR3 DNA, 54 bases read in frame from base 1. The trim is 1 base for V and 2 bases for J, with a gap of 18 bases between the germline ends. Per the germline V gene (reference sequence), LNHNV is the CDR1 and YYDKDF is the CDR2. The immunoSEQ Assay, a bias-controlled multiplex PCR, was used to amplify TCRbeta CDR3 regions from genomic DNA. The authors' pipeline ran thus. The number of nucleated cells in each sample was estimated from the amplification of reference gene primers within the assay. Sequence reads were collapsed and filtered to measure the absolute abundance of every unique TCRbeta CDR3 rearrangement. For each sample, productive Simpson clonality was calculated as the square root of Simpson's diversity index over productive rearrangements. Imported from immuneACCESS, the table was reduced by TCRdb to in-frame sequences with V and J called. These copies leave out some clones; in studies compared against another copy, an unresolved V gene accounts for under half, and the cause of the remainder is not known. D and trimming come from the DNA, and the V and J calls and clone size come from that table. This sample comprises roughly 250,000 clones, around nine tenths of them detected only once. The ten largest clones add up to around 10% of the sample.

A second Seattle source provided samples from volunteer blood donors who had recovered from COVID-19. The collaborating institutions used their own protocols to collect whole blood in K2EDTA tubes. For TCRbeta analysis, collaborators shipped samples in one of three forms: frozen whole blood, isolated PBMCs, or DNA extracted from either of those sample types. The source is a man between 40 and 49 years old who had recovered from COVID-19. The source material was peripheral blood. This chain is built from TRBV15 and TRBJ1-5, and the D gene may be TRBD1, 5 bases matching. CDR3 region: CATSRGPPQGWGNQPQHF. Here is the DNA: TGTGCCACCAGCAGAGGACCACCTCAGGGCTGGGGCAATCAGCCCCAGCATTTT. Reference TRBV15 and TRBJ1-5 proteins supply the regions before and after the CDR3; the full variable domain is: DAMVIQNPRYQVTQFGKPVTLSCSQTLNHNVMYWYQQKSSQAPKLLFHYYDKDFNNEADTPDNFQSRRPNTSFCFLDIRSPGLGDTAMYLCATSRGPPQGWGNQPQHFGDGTRLSIL.